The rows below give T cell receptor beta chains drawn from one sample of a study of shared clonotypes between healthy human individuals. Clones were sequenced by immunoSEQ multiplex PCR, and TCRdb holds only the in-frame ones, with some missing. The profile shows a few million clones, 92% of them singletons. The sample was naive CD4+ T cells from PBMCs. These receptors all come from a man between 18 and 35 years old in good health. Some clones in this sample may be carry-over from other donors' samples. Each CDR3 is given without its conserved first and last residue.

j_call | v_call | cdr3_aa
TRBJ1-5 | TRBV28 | ASINRQGARSNQPQH
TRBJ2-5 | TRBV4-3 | ASSQDRQTQY
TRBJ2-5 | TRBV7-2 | ASSSSRRGQETQY
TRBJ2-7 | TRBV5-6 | ASSLARGAKSSYEQY
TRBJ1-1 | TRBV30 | AWTSGTVYLNTEAF
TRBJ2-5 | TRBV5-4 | ASSLTRRAQETQY
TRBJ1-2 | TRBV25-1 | ASSEGLTGAGYGYT
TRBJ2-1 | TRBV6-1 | ASVTGLSYNEQF
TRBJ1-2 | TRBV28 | ASRVEGGGYT
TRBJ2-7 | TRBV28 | ATSVPRGRYEQY
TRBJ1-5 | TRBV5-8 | ASSMDRAQPQH
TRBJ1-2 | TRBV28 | ASRQRQGSGDYGYT
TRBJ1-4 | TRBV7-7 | ASSLGHGATNEKLF
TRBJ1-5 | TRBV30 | AWSIGGAPSNQPQH
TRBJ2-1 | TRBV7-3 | ASSLTSVSANEQF
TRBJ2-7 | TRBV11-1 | ASSLQGYEQY
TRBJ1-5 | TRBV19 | ASSQDRGGNQPQH
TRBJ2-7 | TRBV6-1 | ASSVTGTGIYEQY
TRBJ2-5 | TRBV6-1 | ASSEALRGSGILEQETQY
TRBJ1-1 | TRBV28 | ASNRASRGAF
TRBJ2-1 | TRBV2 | ASAGWNEQF
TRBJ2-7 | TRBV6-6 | ASSSPGVSSYEQY
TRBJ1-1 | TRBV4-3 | ASSHNRQGAANTEAF
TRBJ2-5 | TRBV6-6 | ASSYANSETQY
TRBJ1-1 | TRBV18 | ASSLGSDTEAF
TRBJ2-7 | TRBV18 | ASSPDSQLYEQY